The entry that follows covers one TCR beta chain sequence. Sequencing was performed with immunoSEQ multiplex PCR; in TCRdb, only in-frame clones are kept and a portion is missing. The sample lists around 320,000 clones; roughly 85% were seen once. CDR3 length: 15 amino acids. CDR1 MNHEY and CDR2 SVGAGI come from the germline V gene. V trimming: 2 bases; J trimming: 4 bases; junction bases outside the gene matches: 4. The data were obtained in a study of blood T cell repertoires in COVID-19. Sequencing used peripheral blood. V and J are TRBV6-5 and TRBJ2-3; TRBD2 aligns across 9 bases. This sequence was found in a human donor in a cohort sampled during active COVID-19. The CDR3 DNA sequence: TGTGCCAGCAGTTACGAGGAGCGGGGGGCAGATACGCAGTATTTT. This encodes CASSYEERGADTQYF.